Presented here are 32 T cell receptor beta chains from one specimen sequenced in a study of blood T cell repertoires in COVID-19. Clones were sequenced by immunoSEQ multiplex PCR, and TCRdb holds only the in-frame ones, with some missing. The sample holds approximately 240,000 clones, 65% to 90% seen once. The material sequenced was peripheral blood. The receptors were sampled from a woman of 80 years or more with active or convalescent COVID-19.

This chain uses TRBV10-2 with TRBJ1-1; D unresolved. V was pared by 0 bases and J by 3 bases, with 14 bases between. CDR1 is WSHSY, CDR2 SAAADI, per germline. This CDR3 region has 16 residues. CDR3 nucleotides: TGCGCCAGCAGTGAGTCGATCCGGGTTTTTGACACTGAAGCTTTCTTT. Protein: CASSESIRVFDTEAFF.

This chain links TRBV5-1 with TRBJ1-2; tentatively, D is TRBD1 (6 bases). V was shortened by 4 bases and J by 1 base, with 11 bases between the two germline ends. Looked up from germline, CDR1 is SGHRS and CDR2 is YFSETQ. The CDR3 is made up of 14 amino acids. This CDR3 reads CASSEQGFNYGYTF. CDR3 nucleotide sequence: TGCGCCAGCAGCGAGCAGGGGTTTAACTATGGCTACACCTTC. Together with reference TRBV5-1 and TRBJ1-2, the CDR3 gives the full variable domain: KAGVTQTPRYLIKTRGQQVTLSCSPISGHRSVSWYQQTPGQGLQFLFEYFSETQRNKGNFPGRFSGRQFSNSRSEMNVSTLELGDSALYLCASSEQGFNYGYTFGSGTRLTVV.

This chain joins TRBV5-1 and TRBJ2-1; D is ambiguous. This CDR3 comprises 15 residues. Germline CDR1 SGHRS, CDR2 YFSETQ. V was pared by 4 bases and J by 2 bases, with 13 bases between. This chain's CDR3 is CASSDPASPYNEQFF. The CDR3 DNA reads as TGCGCCAGCAGCGACCCAGCGTCTCCCTACAATGAGCAGTTCTTC.

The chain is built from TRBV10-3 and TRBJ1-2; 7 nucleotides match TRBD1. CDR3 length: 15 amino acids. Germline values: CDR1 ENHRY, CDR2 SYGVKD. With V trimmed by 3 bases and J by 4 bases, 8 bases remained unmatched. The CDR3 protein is CAISERQGSSYGYTF. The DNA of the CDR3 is TGTGCCATCAGTGAAAGACAGGGATCTTCCTATGGCTACACCTTC.

CDR3 residues: CASSQGGDRFGFGSAGTQYF. Written as DNA, the CDR3 is TGTGCCAGCAGCCAAGGGGGGGACAGGTTCGGTTTCGGGTCAGCGGGTACCCAGTACTTC. The chain couples TRBV4-2 to TRBJ2-5; 8 bases match TRBD1. Per the germline V gene, CDR1 is LGHNA and CDR2 is YNFKEQ. The CDR3 loop spans 20 amino acids. The trim removed 1 base at V and 8 bases at J, leaving 24 bases unmatched.

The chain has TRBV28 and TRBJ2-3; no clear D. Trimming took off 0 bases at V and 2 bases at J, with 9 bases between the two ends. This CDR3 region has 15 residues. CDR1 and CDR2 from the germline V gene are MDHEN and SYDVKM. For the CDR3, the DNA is TGTGCCAGCAGTTTATGGCAGGATCTCACAGATACGCAGTATTTT. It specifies CASSLWQDLTDTQYF.

As DNA, the CDR3 is TGCAGCGTGCGAACCGGGACAGTCCAGGAAAAACTGTTTTTT. This translates into CSVRTGTVQEKLFF. The rearrangement joins TRBV29-1 to TRBJ1-4, with 7 bases aligning to TRBD1. Germline CDR1 SQVTM, CDR2 ANQGSEA. V lost 6 bases and J lost 8; bases outside the gene matches: 12. The CDR3 length is 14 residues.

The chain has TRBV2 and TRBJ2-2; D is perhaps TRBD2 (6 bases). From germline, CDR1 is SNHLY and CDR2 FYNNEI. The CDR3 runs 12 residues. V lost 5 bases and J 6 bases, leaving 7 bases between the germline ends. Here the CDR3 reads CASSRDSGELFF. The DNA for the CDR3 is TGTGCCAGCAGTCGGGACTCCGGGGAGCTGTTTTTT.

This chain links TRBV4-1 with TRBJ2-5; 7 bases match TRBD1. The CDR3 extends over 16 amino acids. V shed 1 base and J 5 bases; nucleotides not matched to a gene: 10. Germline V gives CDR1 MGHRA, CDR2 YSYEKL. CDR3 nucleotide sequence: TGCGCCAGCAGCCAAGCGGACAGGAATTTATGGGAGACCCAGTACTTC. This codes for CASSQADRNLWETQYF.

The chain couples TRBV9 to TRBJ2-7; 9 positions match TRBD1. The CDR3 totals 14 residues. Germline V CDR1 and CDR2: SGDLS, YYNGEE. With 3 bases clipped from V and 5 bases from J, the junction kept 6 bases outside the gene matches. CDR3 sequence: CASSADRGSHEQYF. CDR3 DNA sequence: TGTGCCAGCAGCGCGGACAGGGGTTCCCACGAGCAGTACTTC.

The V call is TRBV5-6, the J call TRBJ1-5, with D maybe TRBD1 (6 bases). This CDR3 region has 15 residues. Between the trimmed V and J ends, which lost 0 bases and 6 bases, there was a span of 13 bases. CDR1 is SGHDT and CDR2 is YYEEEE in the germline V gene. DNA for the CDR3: TGTGCCAGCAGCTTGGGATGGACAGCTGGTCAGCCCCAGCATTTT. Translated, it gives CASSLGWTAGQPQHF.

The CDR3 reads CATSDVRAGNTIYF. DNA for the CDR3: TGTGCCACCAGTGACGTCCGTGCGGGGAACACCATATATTTT. The rearrangement joins TRBV24-1 to TRBJ1-3; D uncertain. CDR1 is KGHDR and CDR2 is SFDVKD in the germline V gene. V lost 4 bases to trimming and J lost 7 bases, with 13 bases between them. The CDR3 length is 14 residues.

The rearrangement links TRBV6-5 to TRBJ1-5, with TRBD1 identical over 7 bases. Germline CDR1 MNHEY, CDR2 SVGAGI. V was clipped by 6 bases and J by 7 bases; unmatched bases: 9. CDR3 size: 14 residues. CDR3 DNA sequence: TGTGCCAGCAGGACGGGACAGCCTGGGCAGCCCCAGCATTTT. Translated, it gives CASRTGQPGQPQHF.

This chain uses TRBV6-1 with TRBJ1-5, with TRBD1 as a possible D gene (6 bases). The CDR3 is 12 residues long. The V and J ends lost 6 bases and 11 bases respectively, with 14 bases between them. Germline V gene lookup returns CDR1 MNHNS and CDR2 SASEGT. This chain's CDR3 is CASRGYRVSQHF. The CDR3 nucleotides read TGTGCCAGCAGAGGTTACAGGGTATCCCAGCATTTT.

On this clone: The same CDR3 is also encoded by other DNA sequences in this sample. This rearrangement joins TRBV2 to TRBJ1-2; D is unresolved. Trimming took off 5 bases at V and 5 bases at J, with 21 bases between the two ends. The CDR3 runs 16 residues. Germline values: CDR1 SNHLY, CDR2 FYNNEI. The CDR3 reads CASSTSDPWNKYGYTF. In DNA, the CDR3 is TGTGCCAGCAGTACTAGCGATCCTTGGAACAAATATGGCTACACCTTC.

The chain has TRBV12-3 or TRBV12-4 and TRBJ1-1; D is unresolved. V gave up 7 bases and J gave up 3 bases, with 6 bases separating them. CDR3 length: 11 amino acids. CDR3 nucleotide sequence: TGTGCCAGCATGGGCTACACTGAAGCTTTCTTT. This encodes CASMGYTEAFF.

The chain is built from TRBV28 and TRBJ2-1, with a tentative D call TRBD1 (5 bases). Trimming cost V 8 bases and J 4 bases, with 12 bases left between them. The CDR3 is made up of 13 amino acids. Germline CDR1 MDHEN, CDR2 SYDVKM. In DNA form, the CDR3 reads TGTGCCAGCCTAACGACAGCTTACAATGAGCAGTTCTTC. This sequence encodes CASLTTAYNEQFF.

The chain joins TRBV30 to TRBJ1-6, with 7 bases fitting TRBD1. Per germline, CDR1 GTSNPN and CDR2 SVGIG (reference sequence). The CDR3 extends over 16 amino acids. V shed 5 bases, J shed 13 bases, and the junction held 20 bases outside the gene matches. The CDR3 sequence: CAWRLQGGRSRPPLHF. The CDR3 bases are TGTGCCTGGCGACTCCAGGGGGGCCGATCTCGGCCGCCCCTCCACTTT. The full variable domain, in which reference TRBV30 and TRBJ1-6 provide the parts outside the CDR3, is SQTIHQWPATLVQPVGSPLSLECTVEGTSNPNLYWYRQAAGRGLQLLFYSVGIGQISSEVPQNLSASRPQDRQFILSSKKLLLSDSGFYLCAWRLQGGRSRPPLHFGNGTRLTVT.

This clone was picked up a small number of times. CDR3 in DNA: TGCGCCAGCAGCTTGGCCCTAGCAGGAGAGACCCAGTACTTC. It is translated as CASSLALAGETQYF. The chain employs TRBV5-1 and TRBJ2-5, with D perhaps TRBD2 (5 bases). Between the trimmed V and J ends, which lost 0 bases and 4 bases, there was a span of 10 bases. This CDR3 is 14 amino acids long. Germline-derived CDR1 and CDR2 are SGHRS and YFSETQ.

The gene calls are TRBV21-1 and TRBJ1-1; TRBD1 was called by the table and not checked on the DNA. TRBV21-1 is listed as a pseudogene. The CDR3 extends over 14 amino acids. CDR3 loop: CASSSYRMNTEAFF. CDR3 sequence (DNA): TGTGCCAGCAGCTCGTACAGGATGAACACTGAAGCTTTCTTT.

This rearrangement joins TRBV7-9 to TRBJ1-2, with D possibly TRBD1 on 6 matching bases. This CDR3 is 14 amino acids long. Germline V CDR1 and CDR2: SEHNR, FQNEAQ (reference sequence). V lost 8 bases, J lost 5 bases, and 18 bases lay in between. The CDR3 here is CASGQRGGGYGYTF. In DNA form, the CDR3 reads TGTGCCAGCGGACAGAGGGGGGGCGGTTATGGCTACACCTTC.

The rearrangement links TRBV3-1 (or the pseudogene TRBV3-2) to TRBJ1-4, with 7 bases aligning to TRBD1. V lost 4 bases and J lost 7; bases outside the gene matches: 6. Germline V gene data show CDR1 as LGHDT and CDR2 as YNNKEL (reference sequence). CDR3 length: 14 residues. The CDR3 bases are TGTGCCAGCAGCCCCCGACAGGGCTCTGAAAAACTGTTTTTT. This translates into CASSPRQGSEKLFF.

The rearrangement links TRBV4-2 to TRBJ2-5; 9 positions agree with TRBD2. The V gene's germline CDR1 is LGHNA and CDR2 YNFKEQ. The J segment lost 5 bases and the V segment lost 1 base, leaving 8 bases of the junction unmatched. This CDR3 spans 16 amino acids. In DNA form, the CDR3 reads TGTGCCAGCAGCCAAGTGATGGCGGGGGGGCAGGAGACCCAGTACTTC. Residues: CASSQVMAGGQETQYF.

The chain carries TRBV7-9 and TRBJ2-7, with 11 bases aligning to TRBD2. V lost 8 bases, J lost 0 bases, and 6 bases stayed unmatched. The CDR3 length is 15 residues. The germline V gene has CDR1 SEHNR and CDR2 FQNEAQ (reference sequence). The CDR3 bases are TGTGCCAGCGCCATCACTAGCGGGGGCTCCTACGAGCAGTACTTC. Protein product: CASAITSGGSYEQYF.

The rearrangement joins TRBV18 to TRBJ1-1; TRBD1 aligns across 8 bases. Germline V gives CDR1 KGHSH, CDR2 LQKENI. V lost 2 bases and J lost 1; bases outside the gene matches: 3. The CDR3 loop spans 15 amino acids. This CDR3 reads CASSPRTGRNTEAFF. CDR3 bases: TGTGCCAGCTCACCAAGGACAGGGAGGAACACTGAAGCTTTCTTT.

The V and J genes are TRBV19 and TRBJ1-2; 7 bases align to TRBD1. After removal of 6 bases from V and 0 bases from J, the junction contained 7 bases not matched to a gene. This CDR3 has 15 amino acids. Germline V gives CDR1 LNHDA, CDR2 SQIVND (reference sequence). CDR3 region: CASREQGNSNYGYTF. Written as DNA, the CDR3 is TGTGCCAGTAGAGAACAGGGGAACTCTAACTATGGCTACACCTTC.

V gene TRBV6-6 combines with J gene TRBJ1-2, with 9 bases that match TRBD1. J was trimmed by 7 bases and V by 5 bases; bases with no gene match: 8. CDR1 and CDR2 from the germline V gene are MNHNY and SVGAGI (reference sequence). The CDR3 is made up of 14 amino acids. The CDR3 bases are TGTGCCAGCAGTCCTACAGGGGGCGATTTTGGCTACACCTTC. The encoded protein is CASSPTGGDFGYTF.

The CDR3 DNA sequence: TGTGCCAGCAGAAACCTACTAGCGGGGGGAAATGAGCAGTTCTTC. Amino acid sequence: CASRNLLAGGNEQFF. The chain uses TRBV6-5 and TRBJ2-1, with 12 bases identical to TRBD2. The CDR3 extends over 15 amino acids. The trim removed 6 bases at V and 7 bases at J, leaving 7 bases unmatched. In germline, CDR1 is MNHEY, CDR2 SVGAGI.

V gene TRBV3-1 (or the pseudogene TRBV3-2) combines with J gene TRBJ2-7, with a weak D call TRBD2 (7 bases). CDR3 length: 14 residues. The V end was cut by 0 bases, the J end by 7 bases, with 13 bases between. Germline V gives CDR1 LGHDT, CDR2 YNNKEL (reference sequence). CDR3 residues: CASSQDTGGGEQYF. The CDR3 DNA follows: TGTGCCAGCAGCCAAGATACGGGGGGCGGAGAGCAGTACTTC.

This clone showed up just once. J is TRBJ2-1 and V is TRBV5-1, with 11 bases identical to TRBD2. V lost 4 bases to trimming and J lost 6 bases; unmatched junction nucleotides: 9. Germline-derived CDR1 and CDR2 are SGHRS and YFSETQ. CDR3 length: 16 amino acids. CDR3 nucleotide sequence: TGCGCCAGCAGCCCCCGAATAGCGGGAGGGCCCAATGAGCAGTTCTTC. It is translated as CASSPRIAGGPNEQFF.

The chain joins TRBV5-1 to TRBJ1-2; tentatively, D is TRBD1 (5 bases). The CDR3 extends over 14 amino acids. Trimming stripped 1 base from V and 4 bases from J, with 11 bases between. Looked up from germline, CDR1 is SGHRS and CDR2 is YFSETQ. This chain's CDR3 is CASSLYSRVYGYTF. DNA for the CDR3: TGCGCCAGCAGCTTGTATTCCAGGGTCTATGGCTACACCTTC.

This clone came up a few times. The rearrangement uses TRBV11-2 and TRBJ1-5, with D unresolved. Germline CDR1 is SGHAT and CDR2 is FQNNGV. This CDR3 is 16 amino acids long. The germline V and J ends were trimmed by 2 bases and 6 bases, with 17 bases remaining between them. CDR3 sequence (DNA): TGTGCCAGCAGCTTAAGTTTCGGGGATTCGGCTCAGCCCCAGCATTTT. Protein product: CASSLSFGDSAQPQHF.